A single sample is the source of the 30 T cell receptor beta chains below, sequenced in a study of T-cell reconstitution after alpha-beta-depleted transplantation in children. Overall study results and limits: A year post-transplant, T-cell counts and diversity derived mostly from newly produced T cells.

No cognate antigen is known for these TCRs. Unique molecular identifiers were incorporated when the TCRbeta library was constructed. Using its own MiXCR run on the PCR reads, TCRdb lists one record per CDR3 protein. This table holds 250,000 to 300,000 distinct CDR3 sequences, about 7.3% found once. This material consisted of peripheral blood, taken 360 days after TCRalphabeta/CD19-depleted stem cell transplant. The receptors derive from a female patient aged 2 to 10 who had a stem cell transplant for Fanconi anemia, so the T cells may come from the graft donor.

This clonotype has ten or more counts. The chain joins TRBV10-3 to TRBJ2-1, with 13 bases fitting TRBD2. The CDR3 has 15 amino acids. The V gene end was trimmed by 5 bases and the J gene end by 5 bases; junction bases not matched to a gene: 3. Germline V gene lookup returns CDR1 ENHRY and CDR2 SYGVKD. CDR3 DNA sequence: TGTGCCATCAGTCCGGGACTAGCGGGAAACAATGAGCAGTTCTTC. Residues: CAISPGLAGNNEQFF.

This clonotype was counted many times. V and J are TRBV12-3 or TRBV12-4 and TRBJ1-5; D is perhaps TRBD1 (5 bases). The CDR3 consists of 16 residues. The V and J ends lost 3 bases and 7 bases respectively, with 19 bases between them. The CDR3 protein is CASSLSLQRRGQPQHF. The CDR3, as DNA: TGTGCCAGCAGTTTGTCGCTACAGCGGCGGGGCCAGCCCCAGCATTTT.

The CDR3 coding sequence is TGTGCCAGCAGTACCACCAGGGACAGGAACTATGGCTACACCTTC. Amino acid sequence: CASSTTRDRNYGYTF. The rearrangement uses TRBV6-1 and TRBJ1-2; 8 nucleotides line up with TRBD1. The V gene's germline CDR1 is MNHNS and CDR2 SASEGT. The ends lost 5 bases at V and 2 bases at J; junction bases unmatched: 7. This CDR3 region has 15 residues.

This clonotype occurred many times. V usage is TRBV7-8 and J usage is TRBJ2-3; TRBD2 agrees at 14 bases. Germline V gives CDR1 SGHVS, CDR2 FQNEAQ. The CDR3 covers 18 residues. V lost 2 bases to trimming and J lost 0 bases; unmatched junction nucleotides: 4. This CDR3 is CASSLSRTSGRSTDTQYF. The CDR3 DNA reads as TGTGCCAGCAGCTTAAGCAGGACTAGCGGGAGGAGCACAGATACGCAGTATTTT.

In this sample, this clonotype turned up many times. The V and J genes are TRBV10-3 and TRBJ2-3; D remains unclear. Trimming pared 2 bases from V and 5 bases from J, leaving 17 bases between. This CDR3 has 16 amino acids. Germline V gene lookup returns CDR1 ENHRY and CDR2 SYGVKD. CDR3 protein: CAISERGSLFGDTQYF. Written as DNA, the CDR3 is TGTGCCATCAGTGAGCGCGGCAGCCTATTCGGAGATACGCAGTATTTT.

This clonotype was counted many times. The chain combines TRBV7-2 with TRBJ2-1; D possibly corresponds to TRBD1 (6 bases). V gave up 5 bases and J gave up 5 bases, with 13 bases separating them. CDR1 is SGHTA, CDR2 FQGNSA, per germline. This CDR3 has 14 residues. Written as DNA, the CDR3 is TGTGCCAGCAGCAGCCGGACAGAAAACAATGAGCAGTTCTTC. This sequence encodes CASSSRTENNEQFF.

In this sample, this clonotype turned up many times. This chain uses TRBV20-1 with TRBJ2-3; 8 nucleotides match TRBD2. V lost 3 bases, J lost 2 bases, and 7 bases stayed unmatched. The V gene's germline CDR1 is DFQATT and CDR2 SNEGSKA (reference sequence). The CDR3 covers 15 residues. The CDR3 DNA reads as TGCAGTGCTAGGCGGACTAGCAGCTCCACAGATACGCAGTATTTT. It specifies CSARRTSSSTDTQYF.

This clonotype showed up just a few times. This sequence joins TRBV27 and TRBJ2-3; 7 bases map to TRBD2. Germline CDR1 MNHEY, CDR2 SMNVEV (reference sequence). CDR3 length: 14 residues. After removal of 5 bases from V and 5 bases from J, the junction contained 7 bases not matched to a gene. The CDR3 loop is CASSPRTREDTQYF. The CDR3 DNA reads TGTGCCAGCAGTCCAAGGACTAGAGAAGATACGCAGTATTTT.

This clonotype was seen repeatedly, ten times or more. V and J are TRBV9 and TRBJ2-5; 8 bases fit TRBD2. The CDR3 has 16 amino acids. Losses at the gene ends were 2 bases for V and 2 bases for J; bases not matched to a gene: 8. Germline loops: CDR1 SGDLS, CDR2 YYNGEE. The CDR3 loop is CASSVQSGTSQETQYF. The DNA for the CDR3 is TGTGCCAGCAGCGTCCAGTCCGGGACTAGTCAAGAGACCCAGTACTTC.

This clonotype has at least ten counts. The V gene is TRBV9, the J gene TRBJ2-3; tentatively, D is TRBD1 or TRBD2 (5 bases each). CDR1 and CDR2 (germline): SGDLS, YYNGEE. This CDR3 has 16 residues. The V gene lost 0 bases and the J gene lost 5 bases, with 16 bases spanning the gap. The CDR3 here is CASSVDEGPRVDTQYF. DNA for the CDR3: TGTGCCAGCAGCGTAGATGAGGGGCCCCGAGTAGATACGCAGTATTTT.

In this sample, this clonotype turned up a few times. V gene TRBV7-8 combines with J gene TRBJ2-5; 8 bases align to TRBD1. After removal of 0 bases from V and 2 bases from J, the junction contained 5 bases not matched to a gene. CDR1 is SGHVS and CDR2 is FQNEAQ in the germline V gene. This CDR3 contains 16 residues. CDR3: CASSLAYRDRQETQYF. The CDR3 DNA follows: TGTGCCAGCAGCTTAGCCTACCGGGACAGGCAAGAGACCCAGTACTTC. The full variable domain, with the rest looked up from reference TRBV7-8 and TRBJ2-5, is GAGVSQSPRYKVAKRGQDVALRCDPISGHVSLFWYQQALGQGPEFLTYFQNEAQLDKSGLPSDRFFAERPEGSVSTLKIQRTQQEDSAVYLCASSLAYRDRQETQYFGPGTRLLVL.

This clonotype was seen ten or more times. The V and J genes are TRBV9 and TRBJ2-3, with a weak D call TRBD1 (6 bases). V was pared by 0 bases and J by 5 bases, with 10 bases between. CDR3 size: 14 residues. CDR1 and CDR2 from the germline V gene are SGDLS and YYNGEE. The chain's CDR3 is CASSVVPRGDTQYF. CDR3 DNA: TGTGCCAGCAGCGTAGTCCCCAGGGGAGATACGCAGTATTTT.

V gene TRBV7-9 combines with J gene TRBJ2-3; perhaps TRBD1 as D (6 bases). Trimming removed 5 bases from V and 2 bases from J, with 14 bases in between. The CDR3 consists of 15 residues. Per germline, CDR1 SEHNR and CDR2 FQNEAQ (reference sequence). The CDR3 here is CASSLGHPLTDTQYF. The CDR3 DNA sequence: TGTGCCAGCAGCCTGGGACACCCACTCACAGATACGCAGTATTTT.

This clonotype was seen ten or more times. V and J are TRBV6-1 and TRBJ1-4; D perhaps matches TRBD1 (6 bases). CDR1 is MNHNS, CDR2 SASEGT, per germline. V was trimmed by 6 bases and J by 4 bases, leaving 12 bases between them. The CDR3 covers 14 residues. For the CDR3, the DNA is TGTGCCAGCAGAGACAGGATGGTTAATGAAAAACTGTTTTTT. Translating it yields CASRDRMVNEKLFF.

This clonotype was counted at least ten times. The genes are TRBV7-2 and TRBJ1-1; tentative D call: TRBD1 (5 bases). Per germline, CDR1 SGHTA and CDR2 FQGNSA. Trimming took off 3 bases at V and 4 bases at J, with 9 bases between the two ends. The length of the CDR3 is 13 residues. In DNA, the CDR3 is TGTGCCAGCAGCTTCAGGGAATCCACTGAAGCTTTCTTT. It translates to CASSFRESTEAFF.

Ten or more counts support this clonotype. The chain joins TRBV27 to TRBJ2-7; the D gene is possibly TRBD1 (5 bases). Germline V lookup: CDR1 MNHEY, CDR2 SMNVEV (reference sequence). The CDR3 sequence is 14 residues long. The V and J ends lost 6 bases and 1 base respectively, with 13 bases between them. CDR3 amino acids: CASSDSLSSYEQYF. In DNA, the CDR3 is TGTGCCAGCAGCGACAGTCTTTCTTCCTACGAGCAGTACTTC.

This clonotype appeared many times. The chain links TRBV27 to TRBJ2-7; D possibly corresponds to TRBD1 (6 bases). Germline V gene data show CDR1 as MNHEY and CDR2 as SMNVEV (reference sequence). V shed 3 bases and J shed 4 bases, with 16 bases lying between them. This CDR3 contains 15 residues. The CDR3, as DNA: TGTGCCAGCAGTTTCAACAGGGAAACAACTTACGAGCAGTACTTC. Encoded protein: CASSFNRETTYEQYF.

The gene calls are TRBV20-1 and TRBJ2-5; D is ambiguous. The V gene lost 2 bases and the J gene lost 4 bases, with 14 bases spanning the gap. CDR1 and CDR2 (germline): DFQATT, SNEGSKA (reference sequence). There are 14 residues in the CDR3. DNA of the CDR3: TGCAGTGCTAGAACCAGTCCTCTCAGAGAGACCCAGTACTTC. Its translation is CSARTSPLRETQYF.

This clonotype was seen repeatedly, ten times or more. The chain links TRBV28 to TRBJ2-7; D is perhaps TRBD2 (5 bases). The ends were cut back, 2 bases at V and 3 bases at J, with 20 bases in the middle. CDR1 and CDR2 from the germline V gene are MDHEN and SYDVKM. The CDR3 runs to 17 residues. CDR3 sequence: CASSLLGEGSVDYEQYF. The CDR3 nucleotides read TGTGCCAGCAGTTTACTGGGTGAGGGATCGGTAGACTACGAGCAGTACTTC.

The rearrangement joins TRBV2 to TRBJ2-4; 9 nucleotides agree with TRBD2. The CDR3 covers 15 residues. Losses at the gene ends were 4 bases for V and 2 bases for J; bases not matched to a gene: 3. Germline V gives CDR1 SNHLY, CDR2 FYNNEI. The CDR3 is CASSASGDTKNIQYF. In nucleotides, the CDR3 is TGTGCCAGCAGTGCTAGCGGGGATACCAAAAACATTCAGTACTTC. The full variable domain, rest sourced from reference TRBV2 and TRBJ2-4, is EPEVTQTPSHQVTQMGQEVILRCVPISNHLYFYWYRQILGQKVEFLVSFYNNEISEKSEIFDDQFSVERPDGSNFTLKIRSTKLEDSAMYFCASSASGDTKNIQYFGAGTRLSVL.

This clonotype was recorded many times. This chain joins TRBV12-3 or TRBV12-4 and TRBJ2-7; a weak D match, TRBD1 (5 bases). Trimming pared 1 base from V and 2 bases from J, leaving 12 bases between. The CDR3 is 15 amino acids. The DNA for the CDR3 is TGTGCCAGCAGTTTAGGGGGCGTATTCACCTACGAGCAGTACTTC. Translation: CASSLGGVFTYEQYF.

This clonotype showed up many times. J is TRBJ2-1 and V is TRBV9, with a weak D call TRBD2 (6 bases). Trimming removed 5 bases from V and 9 bases from J, with 12 bases in between. There are 12 residues in the CDR3. Germline V gives CDR1 SGDLS, CDR2 YYNGEE. The CDR3 DNA reads TGTGCCAGCAGGAGAGCGGAGGGTGAGCAGTTCTTC. Translating gives CASRRAEGEQFF. The full variable domain, rest sourced from reference TRBV9 and TRBJ2-1, is DSGVTQTPKHLITATGQRVTLRCSPRSGDLSVYWYQQSLDQGLQFLIQYYNGEERAKGNILERFSAQQFPDLHSELNLSSLELGDSALYFCASRRAEGEQFFGPGTRLTVL.

This clonotype was seen ten or more times. The rearrangement joins TRBV5-1 to TRBJ2-3; 9 nucleotides align to TRBD1. The length of the CDR3 is 15 residues. Per germline, CDR1 SGHRS and CDR2 YFSETQ. Trimming removed 5 bases from V and 5 bases from J; junction bases left unmatched: 9. CDR3 protein: CASSTSGTGKDTQYF. The CDR3 nucleotides are TGCGCCAGCAGTACAAGCGGGACAGGGAAAGATACGCAGTATTTT. The variable domain in full, completed from reference TRBV5-1 and TRBJ2-3, reads KAGVTQTPRYLIKTRGQQVTLSCSPISGHRSVSWYQQTPGQGLQFLFEYFSETQRNKGNFPGRFSGRQFSNSRSEMNVSTLELGDSALYLCASSTSGTGKDTQYFGPGTRLTVL.

This clonotype was picked up many times. The V and J genes are TRBV4-3 and TRBJ1-2; D is ambiguous. The CDR3 covers 14 residues. V shed 3 bases and J shed 7 bases, with 15 bases lying between them. Per the germline V gene, CDR1 is LGHNA and CDR2 is YSLEER. The CDR3 DNA reads TGCGCCAGCAGCCAGTCGCGGTTTTTGGTTGGCTACACCTTC. This codes for CASSQSRFLVGYTF.

The V and J genes are TRBV11-1 and TRBJ1-3, with D tentatively TRBD1 (5 bases). The CDR3 is 20 residues long. V lost 0 bases, J lost 1 base, and 22 bases lay in between. From germline, CDR1 is SGHAT and CDR2 FQDESV (reference sequence). CDR3 coding DNA: TGTGCCAGCAGCTTAGCGCAGGGCCGGACCTCTACCTCATCTGGAAACACCATATATTTT. Protein: CASSLAQGRTSTSSGNTIYF. The full variable domain, completed using reference TRBV11-1 and TRBJ1-3, is EAEVAQSPRYKITEKSQAVAFWCDPISGHATLYWYRQILGQGPELLVQFQDESVVDDSQLPKDRFSAERLKGVDSTLKIQPAELGDSAMYLCASSLAQGRTSTSSGNTIYFGEGSWLTVV.

This rearrangement joins TRBV20-1 to TRBJ2-7, with D possibly matching TRBD2 (5 bases). V was trimmed by 5 bases and J by 3 bases, leaving 14 bases between them. This CDR3 comprises 13 residues. CDR1 is DFQATT, CDR2 SNEGSKA, per germline (reference sequence). The CDR3 is CSASRDSLYEQYV. The CDR3 nucleotides are TGCAGTGCTTCTCGGGATTCCCTCTACGAGCAGTACGTC.

At least ten counts were recorded for this clonotype. V is TRBV5-1 and J is TRBJ2-1, with TRBD1 as a possible D gene (5 bases). Germline V gene lookup returns CDR1 SGHRS and CDR2 YFSETQ. The CDR3 is 17 amino acids. The V and J ends lost 4 bases and 4 bases respectively, with 21 bases between them. The CDR3 sequence: CASSAGSQGHPYNEQFF. The CDR3 nucleotides are TGCGCCAGCAGCGCCGGGTCGCAGGGCCATCCTTACAATGAGCAGTTCTTC. Drawing the rest from reference TRBV5-1 and TRBJ2-1, the complete variable domain is KAGVTQTPRYLIKTRGQQVTLSCSPISGHRSVSWYQQTPGQGLQFLFEYFSETQRNKGNFPGRFSGRQFSNSRSEMNVSTLELGDSALYLCASSAGSQGHPYNEQFFGPGTRLTVL.

This clonotype has only a few counts. V usage is TRBV7-6 and J usage is TRBJ2-7; the match to TRBD2 covers 8 bases. Germline values: CDR1 SGHVS, CDR2 FNYEAQ. This CDR3 is 15 amino acids long. V was clipped by 4 bases and J by 0 bases; unmatched bases: 5. CDR3 sequence reads: CASSSSREVSYEQYF. In DNA form, the CDR3 reads TGTGCCAGCAGCTCCTCGCGGGAGGTCTCCTACGAGCAGTACTTC.

This clonotype was seen ten or more times. This chain uses TRBV4-2 with TRBJ2-3, with D possibly TRBD1 on 5 matching bases. With 0 bases removed from V and 2 bases from J, the gap between germline ends came to 9 bases. CDR1 is LGHNA, CDR2 YNFKEQ, per germline. This CDR3 spans 15 amino acids. This chain's CDR3 is CASSQEGGATDTQYF. The CDR3 DNA is TGTGCCAGCAGCCAAGAGGGTGGGGCCACAGATACGCAGTATTTT.

This clonotype was observed a handful of times. The V gene is TRBV2, the J gene TRBJ2-2; maybe TRBD2 (5 bases). CDR1 and CDR2 (germline): SNHLY, FYNNEI. The CDR3 loop spans 15 amino acids. V lost 4 bases to trimming and J lost 2 bases, with 11 bases between them. The CDR3 reads CASSGLLTNTGELFF. CDR3 sequence (DNA): TGTGCCAGCAGTGGACTACTCACTAACACCGGGGAGCTGTTTTTT.